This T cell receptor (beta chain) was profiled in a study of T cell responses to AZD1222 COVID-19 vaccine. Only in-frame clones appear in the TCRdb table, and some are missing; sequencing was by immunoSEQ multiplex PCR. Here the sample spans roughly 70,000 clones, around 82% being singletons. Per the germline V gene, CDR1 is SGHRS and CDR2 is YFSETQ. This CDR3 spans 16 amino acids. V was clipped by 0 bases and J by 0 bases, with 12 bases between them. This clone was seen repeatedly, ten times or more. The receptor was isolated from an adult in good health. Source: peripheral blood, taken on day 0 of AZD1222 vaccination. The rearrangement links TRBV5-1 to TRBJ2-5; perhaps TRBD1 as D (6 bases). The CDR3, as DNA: TGCGCCAGCAGCTTGGCCGGTTCAGGGGACCAAGAGACCCAGTACTTC. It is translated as CASSLAGSGDQETQYF.